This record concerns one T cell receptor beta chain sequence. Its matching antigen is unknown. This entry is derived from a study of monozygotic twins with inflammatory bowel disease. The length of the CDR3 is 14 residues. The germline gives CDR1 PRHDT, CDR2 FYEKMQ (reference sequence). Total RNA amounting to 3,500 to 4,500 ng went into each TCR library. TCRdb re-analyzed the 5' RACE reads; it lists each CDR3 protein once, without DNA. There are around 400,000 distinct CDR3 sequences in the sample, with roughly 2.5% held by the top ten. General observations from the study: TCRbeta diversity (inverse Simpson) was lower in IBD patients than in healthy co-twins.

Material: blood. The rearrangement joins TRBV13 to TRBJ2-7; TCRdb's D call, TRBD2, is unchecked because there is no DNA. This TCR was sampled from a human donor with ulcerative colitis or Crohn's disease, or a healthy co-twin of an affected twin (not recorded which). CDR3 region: CASTQGGGVYEQYF.